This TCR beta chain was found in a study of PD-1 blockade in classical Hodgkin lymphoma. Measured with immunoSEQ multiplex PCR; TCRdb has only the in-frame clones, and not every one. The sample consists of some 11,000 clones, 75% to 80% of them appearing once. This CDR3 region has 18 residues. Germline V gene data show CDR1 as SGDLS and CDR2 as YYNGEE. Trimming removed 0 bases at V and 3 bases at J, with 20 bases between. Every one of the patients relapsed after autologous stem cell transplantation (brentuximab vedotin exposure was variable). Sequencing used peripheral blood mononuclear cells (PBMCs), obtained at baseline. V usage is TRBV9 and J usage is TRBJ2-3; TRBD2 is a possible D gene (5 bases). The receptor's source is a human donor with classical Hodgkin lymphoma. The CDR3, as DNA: TGTGCCAGCAGCGTAGGGTCGGTTGGGCAGAGACTAACAGATACGCAGTATTTT. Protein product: CASSVGSVGQRLTDTQYF.